These 28 T cell receptor beta chains originate from one sample sequenced in a study of blood T cell repertoires in COVID-19. Some clones are missing from TCRdb's copy, which holds only in-frame ones; the method was immunoSEQ multiplex PCR. This table has under 95,000 clones, 88% appearing once. The specimen was peripheral blood. These TCRs come from a human donor in a cohort sampled during active COVID-19.

The chain joins TRBV7-2 to TRBJ2-2; no definite D call. The length of the CDR3 is 14 residues. Germline CDR1 is SGHTA and CDR2 is FQGNSA. The V gene lost 0 bases and the J gene lost 6 bases, with 8 bases spanning the gap. The CDR3 sequence is CASSLAVGAGELFF. The CDR3 region has the DNA TGTGCCAGCAGCTTAGCGGTGGGCGCCGGGGAGCTGTTTTTT.

The rearrangement uses TRBV5-1 and TRBJ1-5, with D possibly TRBD1 on 6 matching bases. CDR3 size: 15 residues. The V end was cut by 5 bases, the J end by 0 bases, with 12 bases between. In germline, CDR1 is SGHRS, CDR2 YFSETQ. CDR3 nucleotides: TGCGCCAGCAGTCGATCAGGGGATAGCAATCAGCCCCAGCATTTT. It encodes CASSRSGDSNQPQHF.

This clone was detected once. The gene calls are TRBV30 and TRBJ1-1, with a weak D call TRBD1 (5 bases). V was pared by 4 bases and J by 1 base, with 10 bases between. Germline V gene lookup returns CDR1 GTSNPN and CDR2 SVGIG (reference sequence). The CDR3 runs to 13 residues. CDR3: CAWMDTQNTEAFF. The CDR3 nucleotides are TGTGCCTGGATGGACACTCAGAACACTGAAGCTTTCTTT.

This rearrangement joins TRBV10-3 to TRBJ1-2; 9 nucleotides match TRBD1. The CDR3 has 13 residues. Trimming at V came to 7 bases and at J to 8 bases, leaving 8 bases not matched to a gene. CDR1 and CDR2 (germline): ENHRY, SYGVKD. The CDR3 sequence is CAINPDRGSGYTF. The CDR3 nucleotides are TGTGCCATCAATCCGGACAGGGGAAGCGGCTACACCTTC.

V usage is TRBV29-1 and J usage is TRBJ1-2, with TRBD1 matching over 8 bases. The V gene end was trimmed by 7 bases and the J gene end by 4 bases; junction bases not matched to a gene: 8. The CDR3 spans 13 residues. Germline V gives CDR1 SQVTM, CDR2 ANQGSEA. This CDR3 is CSAPGQVGYGYTF. CDR3 nucleotide sequence: TGCAGCGCCCCGGGACAGGTGGGCTATGGCTACACCTTC. The full variable domain, its missing parts supplied by reference TRBV29-1 and TRBJ1-2, is SAVISQKPSRDICQRGTSLTIQCQVDSQVTMMFWYRQQPGQSLTLIATANQGSEATYESGFVIDKFPISRPNLTFSTLTVSNMSPEDSSIYLCSAPGQVGYGYTFGSGTRLTVV.

This clone was observed a few times. The rearrangement links TRBV19 to TRBJ2-2, with 10 bases matching TRBD1. Germline trimming cut 6 bases from V and 5 bases from J; bases unmatched to any gene: 6. Germline CDR1 and CDR2: LNHDA and SQIVND (reference sequence). The CDR3 extends over 15 amino acids. The CDR3 sequence is CASRPTGQGTGELFF. Here the CDR3 DNA reads TGTGCCAGTAGGCCAACGGGACAGGGGACCGGGGAGCTGTTTTTT.

This chain uses TRBV10-3 with TRBJ1-2; D gene ambiguous. V lost 2 bases and J 14 bases, leaving 15 bases between the germline ends. The CDR3 totals 12 residues. Germline V gives CDR1 ENHRY, CDR2 SYGVKD. The CDR3 protein is CAISERAFEETF. CDR3 sequence (DNA): TGTGCCATCAGTGAGAGAGCATTCGAGGAGACCTTC.

The chain is built from TRBV7-9 and TRBJ2-3; D perhaps matches TRBD1 (7 bases). Germline V gene lookup returns CDR1 SEHNR and CDR2 FQNEAQ (reference sequence). V was trimmed by 6 bases and J by 0 bases, leaving 19 bases between them. The CDR3 length is 17 residues. The CDR3 reads CASRPEGASVSTDTQYF. The CDR3 DNA is TGTGCCAGCAGACCAGAGGGGGCTAGCGTTAGCACAGATACGCAGTATTTT.

The V call is TRBV18, the J call TRBJ2-7, with 10 bases that match TRBD1. The CDR3 is made up of 14 amino acids. Germline V gene lookup returns CDR1 KGHSH and CDR2 LQKENI. V trimming: 6 bases; J trimming: 4 bases; junction bases outside the gene matches: 6. The CDR3, as DNA: TGTGCCAGCTCCCCGGGACAGGGGCGATACGAGCAGTACTTC. This gives the protein CASSPGQGRYEQYF.

V gene TRBV28 combines with J gene TRBJ2-5, with no clear D. Trimming removed 5 bases from V and 7 bases from J, with 17 bases in between. Germline loops: CDR1 MDHEN, CDR2 SYDVKM. The CDR3 length is 14 residues. CDR3 region: CASSPHGWVGTQYF. CDR3 coding DNA: TGTGCCAGCAGTCCCCACGGGTGGGTCGGGACCCAGTACTTC.

Written as DNA, the CDR3 is TGCGCCAGCAGCTTGGACAGGGCCAACACTGAAGCTTTCTTT. Protein sequence: CASSLDRANTEAFF. The rearrangement joins TRBV5-1 to TRBJ1-1; a possible D gene is TRBD1 (6 bases). Per germline, CDR1 SGHRS and CDR2 YFSETQ. The CDR3 runs 14 residues. With 0 bases removed from V and 2 bases from J, the gap between germline ends came to 8 bases.

In DNA, the CDR3 is TGTGCCAGCAGCGTCCAGGAAAACACTGAAGCTTTCTTT. Translated: CASSVQENTEAFF. This chain connects TRBV7-2 to TRBJ1-1; D unclear. CDR1 and CDR2 from the germline V gene are SGHTA and FQGNSA. CDR3 length: 13 residues. Trimming removed 5 bases at V and 2 bases at J, with 9 bases between.

In this sample, this clone turned up a few times. The DNA for the CDR3 is TGTGCCAGCAGCCAAGTCGAGGATACTAATGAAAAACTGTTTTTT. Its translation is CASSQVEDTNEKLFF. The chain links TRBV4-2 to TRBJ1-4; D is undetermined. Germline V gives CDR1 LGHNA, CDR2 YNFKEQ. Trimming took 1 base from V and 2 from J, leaving 8 bases between them. The CDR3 is made up of 15 amino acids.

This sequence joins TRBV15 and TRBJ1-1; no clear D gene. CDR1 is LNHNV and CDR2 is YYDKDF in the germline V gene (reference sequence). Trimming took off 1 base at V and 7 bases at J, with 13 bases between the two ends. There are 14 residues in the CDR3. The CDR3 loop reads CATSRVRAGSEAFF. CDR3 in DNA: TGTGCCACCAGCAGAGTACGGGCTGGGAGTGAAGCTTTCTTT.

This rearrangement joins TRBV18 to TRBJ2-5; 10 bases match TRBD2. The germline V gene has CDR1 KGHSH and CDR2 LQKENI. V was clipped by 3 bases and J by 2 bases; unmatched bases: 15. The CDR3 contains 19 residues. The chain's CDR3 is CASSPLGLAGVLHQETQYF. In DNA form, the CDR3 reads TGTGCCAGCTCACCCTTAGGGCTAGCGGGAGTCCTTCATCAAGAGACCCAGTACTTC.

V and J are TRBV5-1 and TRBJ2-1, with 10 bases that match TRBD2. The CDR3 is made up of 15 amino acids. Germline V CDR1 and CDR2: SGHRS, YFSETQ. Unmatched junction bases numbered 7, after V lost 1 base and J lost 9 bases. In DNA, the CDR3 is TGCGCCAGCAGCTTGTTAGCGGGGGGAGAAGGTGAGCAGTTCTTC. This sequence encodes CASSLLAGGEGEQFF. Variable domain in full (rest from reference TRBV5-1 and TRBJ2-1): KAGVTQTPRYLIKTRGQQVTLSCSPISGHRSVSWYQQTPGQGLQFLFEYFSETQRNKGNFPGRFSGRQFSNSRSEMNVSTLELGDSALYLCASSLLAGGEGEQFFGPGTRLTVL.

V is TRBV19 and J is TRBJ1-1, with a possible D match to TRBD1 (6 bases). CDR3 length equals 14 residues. V was shortened by 3 bases and J by 4 bases, with 12 bases between the two germline ends. Germline V CDR1 and CDR2: LNHDA, SQIVND (reference sequence). CDR3 nucleotide sequence: TGTGCCAGTAGTATGAGGGGACAAAGCACTGAAGCTTTCTTT. Encoded protein: CASSMRGQSTEAFF.

This clone has a count of ten or more. The rearrangement links TRBV4-3 to TRBJ2-3, with 7 positions matching TRBD2. This CDR3 has 16 residues. Germline V CDR1 and CDR2: LGHNA, YSLEER. The junction had 13 bases not matched to a gene; V was cut back by 4 bases and J by 6 bases. CDR3 coding DNA: TGCGCCAGCAGCCGCCGGAGGTGGGGAGGGTGGGATACGCAGTATTTT. The encoded protein is CASSRRRWGGWDTQYF.

The chain has TRBV7-9 and TRBJ2-3, with D unresolved. Germline CDR1 and CDR2: SEHNR and FQNEAQ (reference sequence). This CDR3 spans 12 amino acids. V was pared by 5 bases and J by 2 bases, with 5 bases between. DNA for the CDR3: TGTGCCAGCAGCACAAACACAGATACGCAGTATTTT. Its protein is CASSTNTDTQYF.

V usage is TRBV10-3 and J usage is TRBJ2-3, with 9 bases lining up with TRBD2. Germline V gene lookup returns CDR1 ENHRY and CDR2 SYGVKD. Trimming took 6 bases from V and 0 from J; bases not matched to a gene: 1. The CDR3 has 14 residues. CDR3 DNA: TGTGCCATCAGCGGACTAGCGAGCACAGATACGCAGTATTTT. Protein product: CAISGLASTDTQYF.

This chain links TRBV3-1 (or the pseudogene TRBV3-2) with TRBJ2-2; maybe TRBD1 (8 bases). The CDR3 has 14 residues. The V gene lost 7 bases and the J gene lost 7 bases, with 16 bases spanning the gap. Germline V lookup: CDR1 LGHDT, CDR2 YNNKEL (reference sequence). CDR3 in amino acids: CASTRQGRDGELFF. Written as DNA, the CDR3 is TGTGCCAGCACCCGACAGGGGAGGGACGGGGAGCTGTTTTTT.

This clone came up a few times. This chain uses TRBV5-4 with TRBJ1-2; 10 nucleotides line up with TRBD1. Trimming cost V 3 bases and J 5 bases; bases outside gene matches: 10. The V gene's germline CDR1 is SGHNT and CDR2 YYREEE (reference sequence). This CDR3 contains 16 residues. CDR3: CASSWSGTGDIYGYTF. CDR3 sequence (DNA): TGTGCCAGCAGCTGGTCAGGGACAGGGGACATTTATGGCTACACCTTC. Full variable domain (outside the CDR3, taken from reference TRBV5-4 and TRBJ1-2): ETGVTQSPTHLIKTRGQQVTLRCSSQSGHNTVSWYQQALGQGPQFIFQYYREEENGRGNFPPRFSGLQFPNYSSELNVNALELDDSALYLCASSWSGTGDIYGYTFGSGTRLTVV.

This clone was detected once. The chain is built from TRBV15 and TRBJ2-1, with 7 bases fitting TRBD1. Losses at the gene ends were 0 bases for V and 7 bases for J; bases not matched to a gene: 15. This CDR3 comprises 18 residues. Looked up from germline, CDR1 is LNHNV and CDR2 is YYDKDF (reference sequence). The CDR3 nucleotides are TGTGCCACCAGCAGAGATACCGCCCAGAGGGGGCCGTTAAATGAGCAGTTCTTC. This sequence encodes CATSRDTAQRGPLNEQFF.

The rearrangement uses TRBV6-2 or TRBV6-3 and TRBJ2-3; 14 nucleotides line up with TRBD2. Germline V gives CDR1 MNHEY, CDR2 SVGEGT. The CDR3 extends over 17 amino acids. Trimming removed 4 bases from V and 6 bases from J; junction bases left unmatched: 9. Here the CDR3 DNA reads TGTGCCAGCAGTTCTCGGACTAGCGGGGGGTCAGGGGATACGCAGTATTTT. It translates to CASSSRTSGGSGDTQYF.

The rearrangement joins TRBV6-6 to TRBJ1-6; D may be TRBD1 (5 bases). Germline values: CDR1 MNHNY, CDR2 SVGAGI (reference sequence). Between the trimmed V and J ends, which lost 8 bases and 9 bases, there was a span of 17 bases. The CDR3 runs to 14 residues. The CDR3 here is CASGEGHGGSPLHF. CDR3 DNA sequence: TGTGCCAGCGGGGAAGGGCACGGGGGTTCACCCCTCCACTTT.

This rearrangement joins TRBV10-3 to TRBJ2-5; 7 positions agree with TRBD2. Germline-derived CDR1 and CDR2 are ENHRY and SYGVKD. J lost 0 bases, V lost 7 bases, and 5 bases had no gene match. The CDR3 is 14 amino acids. The CDR3 reads CAITASGHQETQYF. CDR3 DNA sequence: TGTGCCATCACGGCTAGCGGCCACCAAGAGACCCAGTACTTC.

This chain joins TRBV7-8 and TRBJ1-2; D unresolved. CDR1 is SGHVS, CDR2 FQNEAQ, per germline. The CDR3 has 13 residues. The ends were cut back, 5 bases at V and 14 bases at J, with 21 bases in the middle. The CDR3 DNA follows: TGTGCCAGCAGCCCCGTGGTTCAGCGGGCCGGGACCTTC. Translation: CASSPVVQRAGTF.

The J gene is TRBJ2-3, the V gene TRBV4-1; possible D gene TRBD2, 6 bases. Trimming removed 3 bases from V and 0 bases from J, with 10 bases in between. The CDR3 covers 15 residues. Germline assignment: CDR1 MGHRA and CDR2 YSYEKL. Here the CDR3 DNA reads TGCGCCAGCAGCCAGGGACTGGTAAGCACAGATACGCAGTATTTT. Amino acid sequence: CASSQGLVSTDTQYF.